The clone carrying this TCR beta chain was recorded at least ten times. The antigen remains unidentified. Germline V lookup: CDR1 SGHAT, CDR2 FQNNGV. V lost 6 bases to trimming and J lost 1 base, with 13 bases between them. The CDR3 consists of 14 residues. This specimen comes from a study of regulatory T cells in long-lasting Graves disease. Findings and limits, study-wide: The study found TRBV28, TRBJ1-2 and TRBJ2-5 favored in persistent disease. Since the sample size was small, accuracy may have been reduced.

Noted time point: persistent/refractory GD, antithyroid drugs over 5 years with positive TRAb. Scientists built the TCR library using RNA that was extracted from PBMCs. Arm-PCR with iRepertoire HTBI primers amplified the CDR3 regions for these TCR beta libraries. The authors' processing: Spanning all samples, the identified segments comprised approximately 60 TRBV and fewer than 15 TRBJ. MiXCR, run by TCRdb on the multiplex PCR reads, gives a single entry per CDR3 protein. It is TCRdb's table, rather than the study itself, that gives the V and J calls and clone size. The sample has under 500,000 distinct CDR3 sequences, under 25% seen once; the top ten hold 7.8%.

The receptor was isolated from a female donor with Graves disease. The chain joins TRBV11-2 to TRBJ2-7, with a weak D call TRBD1 (6 bases). The material was peripheral blood mononuclear cells (PBMCs), obtained when the disease was refractory, from a patient treated with antithyroid drugs. CDR3 bases: TGTGCCAGCAGACCTAACAGGGTTTCCTACGAGCAGTACTTC. Translating gives CASRPNRVSYEQYF.